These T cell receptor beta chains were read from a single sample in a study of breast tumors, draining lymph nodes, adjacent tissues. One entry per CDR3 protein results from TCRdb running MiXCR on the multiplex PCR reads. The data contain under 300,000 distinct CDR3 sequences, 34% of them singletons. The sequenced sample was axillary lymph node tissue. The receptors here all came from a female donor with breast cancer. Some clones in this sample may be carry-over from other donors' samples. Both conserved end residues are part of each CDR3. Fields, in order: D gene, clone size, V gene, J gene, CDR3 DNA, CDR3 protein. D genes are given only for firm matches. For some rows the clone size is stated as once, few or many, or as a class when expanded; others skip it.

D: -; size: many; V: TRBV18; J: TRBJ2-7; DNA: TGTGCCAGCTCACCATGGTCTGGGGTCCCCTACGAGCAGTACTTC; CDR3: CASSPWSGVPYEQYF
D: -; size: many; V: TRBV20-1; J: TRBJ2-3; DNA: TGCAGTGCTAGCTTAGGGGTAGATACGCAGTATTTT; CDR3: CSASLGVDTQYF
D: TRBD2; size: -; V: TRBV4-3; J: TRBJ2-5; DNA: TGCGCCAGCAGCCAAGATCGGGCGGGGGGGCAATTCCAAGAGACCCAGTACTTC; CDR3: CASSQDRAGGQFQETQYF
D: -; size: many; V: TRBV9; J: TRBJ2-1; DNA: TGTGCCAGCAGCGTAGCTACCGGACAGATCTACAATGAGCAGTTCTTC; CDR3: CASSVATGQIYNEQFF
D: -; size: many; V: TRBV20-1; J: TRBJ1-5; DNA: TGCAGTGCTCCCACGGCAGGGAATAGCAATCAGCCCCAGCATTTT; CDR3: CSAPTAGNSNQPQHF
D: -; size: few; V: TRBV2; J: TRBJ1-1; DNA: TGTGCCAGTGGCCCGCACCAGAACACTGAAGCTTTCTTT; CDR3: CASGPHQNTEAFF
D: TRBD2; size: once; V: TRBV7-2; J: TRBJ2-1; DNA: TGTGCCAGCAGCCTAGCGGGACAGCTCTATGGCTACAATGAGCAGTTCTTC; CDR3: CASSLAGQLYGYNEQFF
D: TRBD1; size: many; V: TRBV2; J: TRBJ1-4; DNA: TGTGCCAGCGGCTCCATGGACAGGTGGGATGAAAAACTGTTTTTT; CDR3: CASGSMDRWDEKLFF
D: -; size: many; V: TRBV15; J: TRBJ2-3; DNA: TGTGCCACCAGCAGAGATCGGACCCGCAGAGGGGATACGCAGTATTTT; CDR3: CATSRDRTRRGDTQYF
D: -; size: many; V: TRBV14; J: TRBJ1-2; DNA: TGTGCCAGCAGCCCCGATACTCTGTATGGCTACACCTTC; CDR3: CASSPDTLYGYTF
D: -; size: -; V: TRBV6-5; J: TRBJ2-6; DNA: TGTGCCAGCAGCTTGCTAGGTATTGGCTCTGGGGCCAACGTCCTGACTTTC; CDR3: CASSLLGIGSGANVLTF
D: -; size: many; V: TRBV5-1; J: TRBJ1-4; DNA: TGCGCCAGCAGCTTGGGGCAGGGCCTGGCGACTAATGAAAAACTGTTTTTT; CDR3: CASSLGQGLATNEKLFF
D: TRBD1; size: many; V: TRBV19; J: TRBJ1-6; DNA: TGTGCCAGTAGTATAAGGGGACAGTATTCACCCCTCCACTTT; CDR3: CASSIRGQYSPLHF
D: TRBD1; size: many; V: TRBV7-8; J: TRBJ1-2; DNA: TGTGCCAGCAGTAGTCAGGGACAGATCAATGGCTACACCTTC; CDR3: CASSSQGQINGYTF
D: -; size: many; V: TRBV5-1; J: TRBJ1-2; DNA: TGCGCCAGCAGCTTGGCTCCGGAAAACCACTACACCTTC; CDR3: CASSLAPENHYTF
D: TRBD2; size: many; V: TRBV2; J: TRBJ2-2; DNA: TGTGCCAGCAGTGAAACTAGCGGGGGTTGGGGGGAGCTGTTTTTT; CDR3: CASSETSGGWGELFF
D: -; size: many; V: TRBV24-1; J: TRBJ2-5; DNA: TGTGCCACCAGTGAAGGGGGGGGGGAGACCCAGTACTTC; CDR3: CATSEGGGETQYF
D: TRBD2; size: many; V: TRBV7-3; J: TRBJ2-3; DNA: TGTGCCAGCAGCCCGGGACTAGGTCATACAGATACGCAGTATTTT; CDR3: CASSPGLGHTDTQYF
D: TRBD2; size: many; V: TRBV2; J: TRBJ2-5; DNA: TGTGCCAGCAGTCCCCTCGCCGGGACTAGTGTTGGGGAGACCCAGTACTTC; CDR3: CASSPLAGTSVGETQYF
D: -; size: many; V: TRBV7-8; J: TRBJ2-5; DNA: TGTGCCAGCAGCTTAGGTTTAGGGGTAAAGACCCAGTACTTC; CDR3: CASSLGLGVKTQYF
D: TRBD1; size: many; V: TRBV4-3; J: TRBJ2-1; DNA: TGCGCCAGCAGCCTAGGACAGGACGGATTCTCCTACAATGAGCAGTTCTTC; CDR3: CASSLGQDGFSYNEQFF
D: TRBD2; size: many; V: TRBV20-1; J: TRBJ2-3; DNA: TGCAGTGCTACTTCGGGGGGGACTAGCACAGATACGCAGTATTTT; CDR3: CSATSGGTSTDTQYF
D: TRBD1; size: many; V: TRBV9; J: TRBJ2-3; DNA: TGTGCCAGCAGCTCCTACGGGACAGGAACAACAGATACGCAGTATTTT; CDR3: CASSSYGTGTTDTQYF
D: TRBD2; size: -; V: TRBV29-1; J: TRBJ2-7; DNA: TGCAGCGTTGAGGGGCTAGCGGGAGGGGTGGGCCCCTACGAGCAGTACTTC; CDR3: CSVEGLAGGVGPYEQYF
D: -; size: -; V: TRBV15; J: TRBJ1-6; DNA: TGTGCCACTAAAGGGGGAGGGAGAGTGAATTCACCCCTCCACTTT; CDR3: CATKGGGRVNSPLHF
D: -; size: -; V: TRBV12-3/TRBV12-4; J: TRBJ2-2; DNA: TGTGCCAGCAGTTTCATCGCGGGACGGGGGATCGGGGAGCTGTTTTTT; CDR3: CASSFIAGRGIGELFF
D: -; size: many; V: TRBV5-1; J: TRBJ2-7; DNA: TGCGCCAGCAGCTTGGTTGACGGAACCTACGAGCAGTACTTC; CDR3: CASSLVDGTYEQYF
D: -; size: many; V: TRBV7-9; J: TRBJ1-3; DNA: TGTGCCAGCAGCTTTCAGGGTGGAAACACCATATATTTT; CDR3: CASSFQGGNTIYF
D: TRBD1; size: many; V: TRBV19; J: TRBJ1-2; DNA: TGTGCCAGTAGTATCAGGGGGCGAGAGGGCTATGGCTACACCTTC; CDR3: CASSIRGREGYGYTF
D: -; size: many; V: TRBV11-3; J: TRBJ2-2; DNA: TGTGCCAGCAGCTTAAAGGGGGCCGGGGAGCTGTTTTTT; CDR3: CASSLKGAGELFF
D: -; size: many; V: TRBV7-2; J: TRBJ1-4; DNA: TGTGCCAGCAGTTGGACGGAGAATGAAAAACTGTTTTTT; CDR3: CASSWTENEKLFF
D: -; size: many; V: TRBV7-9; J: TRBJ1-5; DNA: TGTGCCAGCAGCTCCTCAGGGGTGAATCAGCCCCAGCATTTT; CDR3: CASSSSGVNQPQHF
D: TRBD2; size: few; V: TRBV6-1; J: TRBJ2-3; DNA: TGTGCCAGCAGTGTCCTAGCGGGGGGGCGCACAGATACGCAGTATTTT; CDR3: CASSVLAGGRTDTQYF
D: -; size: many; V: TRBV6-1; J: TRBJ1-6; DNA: TGTGCCAGCAGTGACGCGGGCCCCGGAGCATCACCCCTCCACTTT; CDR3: CASSDAGPGASPLHF
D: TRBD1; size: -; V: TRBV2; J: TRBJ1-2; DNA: TGTGCCAGCACGCAGGGACAGGGGGCTTATGGCTACACCTTC; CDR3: CASTQGQGAYGYTF
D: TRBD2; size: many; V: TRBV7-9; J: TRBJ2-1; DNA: TGTGCCAGCAGCTGGGAGGGGACGCGGTCCCGCTCCTACAATGAGCAGTTCTTC; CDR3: CASSWEGTRSRSYNEQFF
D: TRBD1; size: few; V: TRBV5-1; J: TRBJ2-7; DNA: TGCGCCAGCAGCTTGGACAGGGGGTTAAGCGGCGAGCAGTACTTC; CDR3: CASSLDRGLSGEQYF
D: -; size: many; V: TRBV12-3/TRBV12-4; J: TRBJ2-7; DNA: TGTGCCAGCAGCCCCCGACGGACCTACGAGCAGTACTTC; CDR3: CASSPRRTYEQYF
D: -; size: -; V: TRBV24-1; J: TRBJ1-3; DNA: TGTGCCACCAGTGATTTGAGGGACACCGTATATTTT; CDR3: CATSDLRDTVYF
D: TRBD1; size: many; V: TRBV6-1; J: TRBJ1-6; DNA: TGTGCCAGCAGTACCGGACAGGCTTCCAGTTCACCCCTCCACTTT; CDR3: CASSTGQASSSPLHF
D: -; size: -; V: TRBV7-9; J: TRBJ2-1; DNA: TGTGCCAGCAGCTTTATCCCCCTCGGTAGGCGGGCTCCCTACAATGAGCAGCTCTTC; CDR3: CASSFIPLGRRAPYNEQLF
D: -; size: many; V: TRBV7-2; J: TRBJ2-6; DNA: TGTGCCAGCAGCTTTGGGCATGCTGGGGCCAACGTCCTGACTTTC; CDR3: CASSFGHAGANVLTF
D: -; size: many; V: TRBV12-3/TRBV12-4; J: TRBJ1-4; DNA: TGTGCCAGCAGTGCGAGTCCCAAAAAACTGTTTTTT; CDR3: CASSASPKKLFF
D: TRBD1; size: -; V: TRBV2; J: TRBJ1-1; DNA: TGTGCCAGCAGTCTTCAGGGGGCTGACACTGAAGCTTTCTTT; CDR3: CASSLQGADTEAFF
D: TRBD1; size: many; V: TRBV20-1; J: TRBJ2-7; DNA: TGCAGTGCTAGGAAGAACACAGGGGGCTACGAGCAGTACTTC; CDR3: CSARKNTGGYEQYF
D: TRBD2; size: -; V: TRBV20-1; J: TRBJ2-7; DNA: TGCAGTGACGGGACTAGCGGGAGGACCGCCTACGAGCAGTACTTC; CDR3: CSDGTSGRTAYEQYF
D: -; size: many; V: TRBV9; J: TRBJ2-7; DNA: TGTGCCAGCAGCCCCCACGCAGGCGGTTCCTACGAGCAGTACTTC; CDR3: CASSPHAGGSYEQYF